Listed here are 8 T cell receptor beta chains from one sample, sequenced in a study of T cells in Graves' hyperthyroidism and ophthalmopathy. Researchers took RNA transcripts and amplified the TCR beta CDR3 regions from them. The TCR CDR3 was amplified in a first-round RT-PCR using the HTBI primer set. TCRdb itself ran the multiplex PCR reads through MiXCR, one entry per CDR3 protein. The sample includes hundreds of thousands of distinct CDR3 sequences, roughly 15% of them seen just once. Sequences were obtained from blood. These receptors all stem from a woman aged 25 to 39 with Graves' hyperthyroidism.

This clonotype came up many times. The J gene is TRBJ1-1, the V gene TRBV24-1, with D hard to call. CDR1 and CDR2 from the germline V gene are KGHDR and SFDVKD. V lost 1 base to trimming and J lost 1 base, with 3 bases between them. The CDR3 spans 13 residues. Here the CDR3 DNA reads TGTGCCACCAGTGATTTTAGGAACACTGAAGCTTTCTTT. Residues: CATSDFRNTEAFF.

The rearrangement uses TRBV30 and TRBJ2-7; 7 positions agree with TRBD1. The CDR3 runs to 12 residues. The V and J ends lost 8 bases and 3 bases, in that order; junction bases with no gene match: 7. The V gene's germline CDR1 is GTSNPN and CDR2 SVGIG (reference sequence). The CDR3 nucleotides read TGTGCCGGGACAGCGACCTACTACGAGCAGTACTTC. Amino acid sequence: CAGTATYYEQYF.

CDR3 nucleotides: TGTGCCAGCAGCTTCAGGGCCACCCTCCTTTCCTACGAGCAGTACTTC. It specifies CASSFRATLLSYEQYF. The chain links TRBV11-2 to TRBJ2-7; a possible D gene is TRBD1 (5 bases). V was cut by 3 bases and J by 1 base, with 16 bases left in between. CDR1 is SGHAT and CDR2 is FQNNGV in the germline V gene. The CDR3 length is 16 residues.

This clonotype was observed many times. V usage is TRBV10-3 and J usage is TRBJ2-7; 8 bases are shared with TRBD1. There are 13 residues in the CDR3. Losses at the gene ends were 6 bases for V and 6 bases for J; bases not matched to a gene: 7. Germline CDR1 and CDR2: ENHRY and SYGVKD. The CDR3, as DNA: TGTGCCATCAGAGCCCGGACAGGGAGCGAGCAGTACTTC. This encodes CAIRARTGSEQYF.

The chain is built from TRBV7-8 and TRBJ1-5; 7 nucleotides align to TRBD1. The ends lost 4 bases at V and 4 bases at J; junction bases unmatched: 10. CDR1 is SGHVS and CDR2 is FQNEAQ in the germline V gene. The length of the CDR3 is 16 residues. DNA of the CDR3: TGTGCCAGCAGCTCCCACTGGACAGGAGGAAATCAGCCCCAGCATTTT. Residues: CASSSHWTGGNQPQHF.

This clonotype was counted many times. V usage is TRBV2 and J usage is TRBJ1-1; no firm D call. V gave up 0 bases and J gave up 1 base, with 9 bases separating them. This CDR3 has 15 amino acids. Looked up from germline, CDR1 is SNHLY and CDR2 is FYNNEI. CDR3 protein: CASSEARPGNTEAFF. The CDR3 DNA follows: TGTGCCAGCAGTGAAGCGCGTCCGGGGAACACTGAAGCTTTCTTT.

The table lists this clonotype with a few counts. The chain couples TRBV5-1 to TRBJ1-1; possible D gene TRBD1, 6 bases. Germline CDR1 SGHRS, CDR2 YFSETQ. The CDR3 is made up of 15 amino acids. V was shortened by 5 bases and J by 0 bases, with 14 bases between the two germline ends. Here the CDR3 reads CASRLTGHMNTEAFF. DNA for the CDR3: TGCGCCAGCAGACTGACAGGTCACATGAACACTGAAGCTTTCTTT. The full variable domain, in which reference TRBV5-1 and TRBJ1-1 provide the parts outside the CDR3, is KAGVTQTPRYLIKTRGQQVTLSCSPISGHRSVSWYQQTPGQGLQFLFEYFSETQRNKGNFPGRFSGRQFSNSRSEMNVSTLELGDSALYLCASRLTGHMNTEAFFGQGTRLTVV.

This clonotype appeared many times. The CDR3 DNA reads TGTGCCAGCAGCTTAGGGGTAAATACCTACGAGCAGTACTTC. Protein: CASSLGVNTYEQYF. This chain links TRBV7-8 with TRBJ2-7; D is unclear. V was trimmed by 1 base and J by 2 bases, leaving 9 bases between them. The CDR3 has 14 residues. Looked up from germline, CDR1 is SGHVS and CDR2 is FQNEAQ.